This T cell receptor (beta chain) was documented in a study of technical replicates of blood from a handful of donors. Trimming pared 6 bases from V and 3 bases from J, leaving 9 bases between. Per the germline V gene, CDR1 is MRHNA and CDR2 is SNTAGT. The length of the CDR3 is 13 residues. Libraries were prepared by immunoSEQ multiplex PCR; TCRdb keeps only in-frame clonotypes and omits some of them. The repertoire holds approximately 15,000 clones, with around 83% as singletons. The receptor's source is a human donor in good health. The sample consisted of PBMCs. The chain employs TRBV6-4 and TRBJ1-5; possibly TRBD1 for D (6 bases). CDR3 sequence: CASSWTVNQPQHF. For the CDR3, the DNA is TGTGCCAGCAGCTGGACAGTCAATCAGCCCCAGCATTTT.